This is a list of T cell receptor beta chains from one sample in a study of blood T cell repertoires in COVID-19. TCRdb keeps only in-frame clones here, not all; method: immunoSEQ multiplex PCR. This sample carries over 150,000 clones, roughly 87% of them seen once, and the ten largest clones take 1.5% to 2%. Sequencing was carried out using peripheral blood. The receptors shown here come from a man between 18 and 29 years old who had recovered from COVID-19. Both conserved end residues are part of each CDR3. D genes are given only for firm matches. Not all rows give a size; the values are once, few, many and, for expanded clones, a class.

V gene: TRBV6-1
J gene: TRBJ1-1
clone size: .
D gene: .
CDR3 protein: CASSEGAPEAFF
CDR3 DNA: TGTGCCAGCAGTGAGGGGGCCCCTGAAGCTTTCTTT

V gene: TRBV14
J gene: TRBJ2-7
clone size: once
D gene: .
CDR3 protein: CASSQGASYEQYF
CDR3 DNA: TGTGCCAGCAGCCAAGGGGCCAGCTACGAGCAGTACTTC

V gene: TRBV28
J gene: TRBJ1-1
clone size: .
D gene: .
CDR3 protein: CASSLYTASNTEAFF
CDR3 DNA: TGTGCCAGCAGTTTATATACAGCCTCCAACACTGAAGCTTTCTTT

V gene: TRBV27
J gene: TRBJ2-1
clone size: .
D gene: .
CDR3 protein: CASSLVLGAAYNEQFF
CDR3 DNA: TGTGCCAGCAGTTTAGTTTTAGGAGCGGCCTACAATGAGCAGTTCTTC

V gene: TRBV5-1
J gene: TRBJ2-4
clone size: .
D gene: .
CDR3 protein: CASSLTHSGNIQYF
CDR3 DNA: TGCGCCAGCAGCTTGACCCACAGCGGAAACATTCAGTACTTC

V gene: TRBV4-3
J gene: TRBJ2-1
clone size: .
D gene: .
CDR3 protein: CASSLQGPYNEQFF
CDR3 DNA: TGCGCCAGCAGCCTTCAGGGCCCCTACAATGAGCAGTTCTTC

V gene: TRBV9
J gene: TRBJ1-5
clone size: .
D gene: .
CDR3 protein: CASSVAAGNQPQHF
CDR3 DNA: TGTGCCAGCAGCGTAGCTGCAGGGAATCAGCCCCAGCATTTT

V gene: TRBV6-5
J gene: TRBJ1-2
clone size: .
D gene: .
CDR3 protein: CASSYPTGGGYGYTF
CDR3 DNA: TGTGCCAGCAGTTACCCCACCGGGGGTGGTTATGGCTACACCTTC

V gene: TRBV5-4
J gene: TRBJ1-3
clone size: .
D gene: .
CDR3 protein: CASSLDGGYTIYF
CDR3 DNA: TGTGCCAGCAGCTTGGACGGAGGATACACCATATATTTT

V gene: TRBV24-1
J gene: TRBJ2-7
clone size: .
D gene: .
CDR3 protein: CATSDSRSSSYEQYF
CDR3 DNA: TGTGCCACCAGTGATAGCCGTTCAAGCTCCTACGAGCAGTACTTC

V gene: TRBV4-1
J gene: TRBJ2-7
clone size: .
D gene: TRBD1
CDR3 protein: CASSQDSAGGFYEQYF
CDR3 DNA: TGCGCCAGCAGCCAAGATTCGGCAGGGGGTTTCTACGAGCAGTACTTC

V gene: TRBV19
J gene: TRBJ2-1
clone size: .
D gene: .
CDR3 protein: CASSRGRGANEQFF
CDR3 DNA: TGTGCCAGTTCTAGGGGGCGGGGAGCGAATGAGCAGTTCTTC

V gene: TRBV5-1
J gene: TRBJ2-5
clone size: .
D gene: TRBD2
CDR3 protein: CASSTGGYTETQYF
CDR3 DNA: TGCGCCAGCAGCACGGGAGGGTATACGGAGACCCAGTACTTC

V gene: TRBV14
J gene: TRBJ1-6
clone size: .
D gene: TRBD1
CDR3 protein: CASSQDRWKTGNSPLHF
CDR3 DNA: TGTGCCAGCAGCCAAGATCGGTGGAAGACAGGGAATTCACCCCTCCACTTT

V gene: TRBV18
J gene: TRBJ1-1
clone size: .
D gene: TRBD1
CDR3 protein: CASSPLPDRATEAFF
CDR3 DNA: TGTGCCAGCTCTCCCCTCCCGGACAGGGCGACTGAAGCTTTCTTT

V gene: TRBV5-4
J gene: TRBJ2-5
clone size: once
D gene: .
CDR3 protein: CASSLVDLEETQYF
CDR3 DNA: TGTGCCAGCAGCTTGGTCGATTTAGAAGAGACCCAGTACTTC

V gene: TRBV27
J gene: TRBJ2-7
clone size: .
D gene: .
CDR3 protein: CAVGPGEQYF
CDR3 DNA: TGTGCCGTGGGTCCGGGGGAGCAGTACTTC

V gene: TRBV30
J gene: TRBJ1-6
clone size: .
D gene: TRBD1
CDR3 protein: CAWSKETGNSPLHF
CDR3 DNA: TGTGCCTGGAGTAAAGAGACAGGGAATTCACCCCTCCACTTT

V gene: TRBV5-5
J gene: TRBJ2-7
clone size: .
D gene: TRBD2
CDR3 protein: CASSRNPAGGTYEQYF
CDR3 DNA: TGTGCCAGCAGCAGGAATCCGGCGGGAGGTACCTACGAGCAGTACTTC

V gene: TRBV30
J gene: TRBJ2-7
clone size: .
D gene: TRBD1
CDR3 protein: CAWSVRTGLDGEQYF
CDR3 DNA: TGTGCCTGGAGTGTACGGACAGGGTTAGATGGCGAGCAGTACTTC

V gene: TRBV5-4
J gene: TRBJ2-7
clone size: .
D gene: .
CDR3 protein: CASSSGSPYEQYF
CDR3 DNA: TGTGCCAGCAGCTCGGGATCCCCCTACGAGCAGTACTTC

V gene: TRBV28
J gene: TRBJ2-7
clone size: .
D gene: .
CDR3 protein: CASSLQQVSSYEQYF
CDR3 DNA: TGTGCCAGCAGTTTACAACAGGTGAGCTCCTACGAGCAGTACTTC

V gene: TRBV25-1
J gene: TRBJ1-5
clone size: few
D gene: .
CDR3 protein: CASSESTIDQPQHF
CDR3 DNA: TGTGCCAGCAGTGAATCCACAATCGATCAGCCCCAGCATTTT

V gene: TRBV5-5
J gene: TRBJ2-7
clone size: .
D gene: .
CDR3 protein: CASSRGLRDYEQYF
CDR3 DNA: TGTGCCAGCAGCAGGGGATTACGAGACTACGAGCAGTACTTC

V gene: TRBV5-1
J gene: TRBJ2-3
clone size: .
D gene: TRBD2
CDR3 protein: CASSSSGRGGGTDTQYF
CDR3 DNA: TGCGCCAGCAGCTCCAGCGGGAGGGGAGGTGGCACAGATACGCAGTATTTT

V gene: TRBV27
J gene: TRBJ2-1
clone size: .
D gene: TRBD1
CDR3 protein: CASSLRGPGPYNEQFF
CDR3 DNA: TGTGCCAGCAGTTTAAGGGGGCCTGGACCTTACAATGAGCAGTTCTTC

V gene: TRBV27
J gene: TRBJ1-2
clone size: .
D gene: .
CDR3 protein: CASSLGPAGVGYTF
CDR3 DNA: TGTGCCAGCAGCTTAGGACCCGCCGGGGTTGGCTACACCTTC

V gene: TRBV28
J gene: TRBJ1-1
clone size: .
D gene: .
CDR3 protein: CASSPSKGGTTEAFF
CDR3 DNA: TGTGCCAGCAGCCCATCAAAGGGAGGGACCACTGAAGCTTTCTTT

V gene: TRBV24-1
J gene: TRBJ2-3
clone size: .
D gene: .
CDR3 protein: CATSDHSGGTDTQYF
CDR3 DNA: TGTGCCACCAGTGATCACTCAGGGGGCACAGATACGCAGTATTTT

V gene: TRBV11-2
J gene: TRBJ2-1
clone size: .
D gene: TRBD2
CDR3 protein: CASAGTSGSVSYNEQFF
CDR3 DNA: TGTGCCAGCGCTGGGACTAGCGGGAGCGTGTCCTACAATGAGCAGTTCTTC

V gene: TRBV6-2/TRBV6-3
J gene: TRBJ1-5
clone size: .
D gene: .
CDR3 protein: CASSTQGNQPQHF
CDR3 DNA: TGTGCCAGCAGCACCCAGGGTAATCAGCCCCAGCATTTT

V gene: TRBV5-1
J gene: TRBJ1-4
clone size: .
D gene: TRBD1
CDR3 protein: CASSSSPGQGVKLFF
CDR3 DNA: TGCGCCAGCAGCTCCTCACCGGGACAGGGTGTGAAACTGTTTTTT

V gene: TRBV2
J gene: TRBJ1-4
clone size: .
D gene: .
CDR3 protein: CASSEGLRVRSTNEKLFF
CDR3 DNA: TGTGCCAGCAGTGAAGGTTTGAGGGTCCGATCGACTAATGAAAAACTGTTTTTT

V gene: TRBV19
J gene: TRBJ1-1
clone size: .
D gene: .
CDR3 protein: CASSIASGLFTEAFF
CDR3 DNA: TGTGCCAGTAGTATAGCTTCGGGTCTCTTCACTGAAGCTTTCTTT

V gene: TRBV6-5
J gene: TRBJ1-1
clone size: once
D gene: .
CDR3 protein: CASSLGVFTEAFF
CDR3 DNA: TGTGCCAGCAGCCTAGGGGTTTTCACTGAAGCTTTCTTT

V gene: TRBV4-1
J gene: TRBJ2-2
clone size: .
D gene: TRBD2
CDR3 protein: CASAGTISNTGELFF
CDR3 DNA: TGCGCCAGCGCTGGGACTATTTCGAACACCGGGGAGCTGTTTTTT

V gene: TRBV6-5
J gene: TRBJ2-2
clone size: .
D gene: TRBD2
CDR3 protein: CASRAGVAGELFF
CDR3 DNA: TGTGCCAGCAGGGCGGGAGTGGCCGGGGAGCTGTTTTTT

V gene: TRBV3-1/TRBV3-2
J gene: TRBJ2-3
clone size: .
D gene: TRBD2
CDR3 protein: CASSSLAGAADTQYF
CDR3 DNA: TGTGCCAGCAGTTCGCTAGCGGGAGCGGCAGATACGCAGTATTTT

V gene: TRBV11-3
J gene: TRBJ2-1
clone size: .
D gene: TRBD2
CDR3 protein: CASSLGGGAGPQFF
CDR3 DNA: TGTGCCAGCAGCTTAGGGGGGGGAGCGGGACCACAGTTCTTC

V gene: TRBV15
J gene: TRBJ1-1
clone size: .
D gene: .
CDR3 protein: CATSRDGAKNTEAFF
CDR3 DNA: TGTGCCACCAGCAGAGATGGGGCCAAGAACACTGAAGCTTTCTTT

V gene: TRBV18
J gene: TRBJ2-6
clone size: .
D gene: TRBD1
CDR3 protein: CASSLLAAGTGFSGANVLTF
CDR3 DNA: TGTGCCAGCTCACTACTCGCAGCCGGGACAGGGTTTTCTGGGGCCAACGTCCTGACTTTC

V gene: TRBV4-2
J gene: TRBJ2-7
clone size: .
D gene: TRBD1
CDR3 protein: CASSHGDRYEQYF
CDR3 DNA: TGTGCCAGCAGCCATGGGGACAGATACGAGCAGTACTTC

V gene: TRBV5-5
J gene: TRBJ1-6
clone size: once
D gene: .
CDR3 protein: CASSLSGSYNSPLHF
CDR3 DNA: TGTGCCAGCAGCTTGTCGGGCTCCTATAATTCACCCCTCCACTTT

V gene: TRBV5-1
J gene: TRBJ2-2
clone size: .
D gene: .
CDR3 protein: CASSFRGGPNTGELFF
CDR3 DNA: TGCGCCAGCAGCTTTAGGGGTGGACCGAACACCGGGGAGCTGTTTTTT

V gene: TRBV4-3
J gene: TRBJ2-7
clone size: .
D gene: TRBD1
CDR3 protein: CASSQEWGQIYEQYF
CDR3 DNA: TGCGCCAGCAGCCAAGAGTGGGGACAGATCTACGAGCAGTACTTC

V gene: TRBV19
J gene: TRBJ2-5
clone size: .
D gene: TRBD2
CDR3 protein: CASSPPGLVGQTQYF
CDR3 DNA: TGTGCCAGTAGTCCGCCGGGACTAGTTGGGCAGACCCAGTACTTC

V gene: TRBV3-1/TRBV3-2
J gene: TRBJ2-2
clone size: .
D gene: .
CDR3 protein: CASSRRLSFGNTGELFF
CDR3 DNA: TGTGCCAGCAGCCGTCGACTCAGTTTCGGGAACACCGGGGAGCTGTTTTTT

V gene: TRBV6-5
J gene: TRBJ1-3
clone size: .
D gene: TRBD1
CDR3 protein: CASRGTGQRNTIYF
CDR3 DNA: TGTGCCAGCAGGGGGACAGGGCAACGAAACACCATATATTTT

V gene: TRBV6-5
J gene: TRBJ1-5
clone size: .
D gene: TRBD1
CDR3 protein: CASSSTGFSGPQHF
CDR3 DNA: TGTGCCAGCAGTTCGACAGGGTTTAGTGGGCCCCAGCATTTT

V gene: TRBV5-1
J gene: TRBJ1-1
clone size: .
D gene: TRBD1
CDR3 protein: CASSWTGVHEIETEAFF
CDR3 DNA: TGCGCCAGCAGCTGGACAGGGGTCCATGAAATAGAGACTGAAGCTTTCTTT

V gene: TRBV9
J gene: TRBJ2-2
clone size: .
D gene: .
CDR3 protein: CASSLTSTYTGELFF
CDR3 DNA: TGTGCCAGCAGCCTTACTAGCACATACACCGGGGAGCTGTTTTTT

V gene: TRBV27
J gene: TRBJ2-2
clone size: .
D gene: .
CDR3 protein: CASSFRSGELFF
CDR3 DNA: TGTGCCAGCAGTTTTCGTTCCGGGGAGCTGTTTTTT

V gene: TRBV9
J gene: TRBJ1-2
clone size: .
D gene: .
CDR3 protein: CASSAGAHYGYTF
CDR3 DNA: TGTGCCAGCAGCGCAGGGGCTCACTATGGCTACACCTTC

V gene: TRBV5-4
J gene: TRBJ2-1
clone size: many
D gene: .
CDR3 protein: CASSSPQGRNNEQFF
CDR3 DNA: TGTGCCAGCAGCTCCCCTCAGGGTCGTAACAATGAGCAGTTCTTC